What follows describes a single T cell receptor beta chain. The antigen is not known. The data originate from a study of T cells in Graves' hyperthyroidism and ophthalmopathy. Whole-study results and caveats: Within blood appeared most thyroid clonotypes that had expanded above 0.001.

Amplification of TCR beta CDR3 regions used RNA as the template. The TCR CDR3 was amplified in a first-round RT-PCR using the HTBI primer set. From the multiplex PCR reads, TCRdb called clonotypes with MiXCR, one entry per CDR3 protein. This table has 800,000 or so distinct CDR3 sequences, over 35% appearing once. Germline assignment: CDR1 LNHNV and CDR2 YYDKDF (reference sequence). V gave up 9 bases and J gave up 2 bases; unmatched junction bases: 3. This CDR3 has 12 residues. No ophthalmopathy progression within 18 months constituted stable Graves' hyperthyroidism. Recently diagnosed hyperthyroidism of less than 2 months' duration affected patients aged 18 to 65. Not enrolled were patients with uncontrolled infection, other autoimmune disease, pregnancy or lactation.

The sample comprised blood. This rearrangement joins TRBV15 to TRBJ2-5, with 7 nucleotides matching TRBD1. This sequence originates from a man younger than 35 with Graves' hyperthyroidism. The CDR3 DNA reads TGTGCCACACGGGACAGACAAGAGACCCAGTACTTC. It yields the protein CATRDRQETQYF.